Sequencing of this T cell receptor beta chain was carried out in a study of T cells in Graves' hyperthyroidism and ophthalmopathy. Amplified TCR beta CDR3 regions came from RNA transcripts. The HTBI set primed first-round TCR CDR3 RT-PCR. Via MiXCR, TCRdb re-called the multiplex PCR reads, giving one row per CDR3 protein. In the table there are 500,000 to 600,000 distinct CDR3 sequences, around 20% of which are singletons. This TCR was sampled from a man between 35 and 55 years old with Graves' ophthalmopathy. Sample: blood.

CDR3 protein: CASSVSAGGRQPQHF. CDR3 DNA sequence: TGTGCCAGCAGTGTGTCGGCAGGGGGGCGTCAGCCCCAGCATTTT. This chain connects TRBV2 to TRBJ1-5; 7 nucleotides match TRBD1. With 4 bases clipped from V and 6 bases from J, the junction kept 9 bases outside the gene matches. Germline V gene lookup returns CDR1 SNHLY and CDR2 FYNNEI. CDR3 length equals 15 residues.